This is a list of T cell receptor beta chains from one sample in a study of blood T cell repertoires in COVID-19. TCRdb's table, derived via immunoSEQ multiplex PCR, lists solely in-frame clones and lacks some. The sample yields around 40,000 clones, about 88% seen once. The specimen sequenced was peripheral blood. The receptors stem from a human donor in a cohort sampled during active COVID-19. Each CDR3 is given with its conserved first and last residue. A D gene is named only where the DNA matches it firmly. Size is stated for part of the rows, as once, few or many counts, or as a class when the clone is expanded.

>TRBJ2-7|TRBV11-3|NA|TRBD2
TGTGCCAGCAGCTTACGAGCGGGGGGCTCCTACGAGCAGTACTTC
CASSLRAGGSYEQYF
>TRBJ2-7|TRBV7-6|NA|TRBD1
TGTGCCAGCAGCTTAGTCGACAGGGACGAGCAGTACTTC
CASSLVDRDEQYF
>TRBJ2-2|TRBV3-1/TRBV3-2|NA|TRBD2
TGTGCCAGCAGCACGACTAGCGGGCACACCGGGGAGCTGTTTTTT
CASSTTSGHTGELFF
>TRBJ2-7|TRBV3-1/TRBV3-2|NA|NA
TGTGCCAGCAGCCTCACAGGTTTCGAGCAGTACTTC
CASSLTGFEQYF
>TRBJ2-7|TRBV4-1|NA|TRBD1
TGCGCCAGCAGCCAAGATTCCCCCGGGACAGGGGGGTCCCCCGAGCAGTACTTC
CASSQDSPGTGGSPEQYF
>TRBJ2-7|TRBV6-5|NA|TRBD1
TGTGCCAGCAGTTACAGGGGGCGTCCCTACGAGCAGTACTTC
CASSYRGRPYEQYF
>TRBJ1-5|TRBV5-5|NA|NA
TGTGCCAGCAGCTTTTCAGGGCAGCCCCAGCATTTT
CASSFSGQPQHF
>TRBJ1-5|TRBV13|few|NA
TGTGCCAGCAGCTTAGGAGGGCAGGGCCTCAATCAGCCCCAGCATTTT
CASSLGGQGLNQPQHF
>TRBJ2-7|TRBV3-1/TRBV3-2|once|TRBD1
TGTGCCAGCAGCCCCGCGGACAGGAAAGGTAACGAGCAGTACTTC
CASSPADRKGNEQYF
>TRBJ2-3|TRBV18|NA|NA
TGTGCCAGCTCACCTACTGTCCACGAGGGTGTCCAGCGGGCCCGCACAGATACGCAGTATTTT
CASSPTVHEGVQRARTDTQYF
>TRBJ2-1|TRBV6-5|NA|TRBD2
TGTGCCAGCAGTTACCTCGCGGGAGGGCCTTCCGAGTTCTTC
CASSYLAGGPSEFF
>TRBJ2-7|TRBV14|NA|TRBD2
TGTGCCAGCAGCCAAGCTGGGAGGGAGTCCTACGAGCAGTACTTC
CASSQAGRESYEQYF
>TRBJ2-3|TRBV7-6|NA|NA
TGTGCCAGCAGCTTAGGGGGGGAAACAGATACGCAGTATTTT
CASSLGGETDTQYF
>TRBJ2-2|TRBV7-9|NA|NA
TGTGCCAGCAGGATGACAGGAGGAGGAAACACCGGGGAGCTGTTTTTT
CASRMTGGGNTGELFF
>TRBJ2-5|TRBV13|NA|TRBD1
TGTGCCAGCAGCCCCAGGGGACAGGGGGACGAGACCCAGTACTTC
CASSPRGQGDETQYF
>TRBJ2-7|TRBV7-9|few|NA
TGTGCCAGCAGCTCCGGGACACCTTACGAGCAGTACTTC
CASSSGTPYEQYF
>TRBJ2-1|TRBV7-2|NA|NA
TGTGCCAGCAGCTTAGCCGGGGTTTACAATGAGCAGTTCTTC
CASSLAGVYNEQFF
>TRBJ1-6|TRBV7-2|NA|NA
TGTGCCAGCAGCTCCGGACAACGCTCCTATAATTCACCCCTCCACTTT
CASSSGQRSYNSPLHF
>TRBJ2-1|TRBV2|NA|TRBD2
TGTGCCAGCAGTGTCGGGACTAACCTCTACAATGAGCAGTTCTTC
CASSVGTNLYNEQFF
>TRBJ2-5|TRBV5-6|NA|NA
TGTGCCAGCAGCTTGGTAAGGAGGGGAGAGACCCAGTACTTC
CASSLVRRGETQYF
>TRBJ2-7|TRBV27|NA|TRBD2
TGTGCCAGCAGAGGGTTGGGGGGGGGCTACGAGCAGTACTTC
CASRGLGGGYEQYF
>TRBJ2-7|TRBV3-1/TRBV3-2|NA|NA
TGTGCCAGCAGCCAGTTTCCTCTAGCGCGCGAGCAGTACTTC
CASSQFPLAREQYF
>TRBJ2-5|TRBV30|NA|NA
TGTGCCTGGAGTTTACAGGCCCTCGGGGAGACCCAGTACTTC
CAWSLQALGETQYF
>TRBJ2-5|TRBV11-2|NA|TRBD1
TGTGCCAGCAGCTTAGTGACAGGGCAAGAGACCCAGTACTTC
CASSLVTGQETQYF
>TRBJ2-1|TRBV5-1|NA|TRBD2
TGCGCCAGCAGGCGGGAGGATTCCTACAATGAGCAGTTCTTC
CASRREDSYNEQFF
>TRBJ2-5|TRBV5-6|NA|NA
TGTGCCAGCAGCTTGGGACCTCAGGGGCGGGAGACCCAGTACTTC
CASSLGPQGRETQYF
>TRBJ2-1|TRBV19|NA|TRBD2
TGTGCCAGTAGGAATAGGCCTAGCGGGGGGGCACGAGAGCAGTTCTTC
CASRNRPSGGAREQFF
>TRBJ2-5|TRBV5-1|NA|TRBD2
TGCGCCAGCAGCTCTTTACCGGTGCGGGGGGCGGGCGAGACCCAGTACTTC
CASSSLPVRGAGETQYF
>TRBJ2-1|TRBV9|NA|TRBD2
TGTGCCAGCAGCGTAGGGACTAGCGGATACAATGAGCAGTTCTTC
CASSVGTSGYNEQFF
>TRBJ1-5|TRBV2|NA|TRBD1
TGTGCCAGCGTACGGGACAGAGGCAATCAGCCCCAGCATTTT
CASVRDRGNQPQHF
>TRBJ2-7|TRBV11-2|few|TRBD1
TGTGCCAGCAGCTACCCCCGGTCAGGACAGGGCCTTTTCGGATACGAGCAGTACTTC
CASSYPRSGQGLFGYEQYF
>TRBJ1-3|TRBV10-3|NA|NA
TGTGCCACTAACCAGGTGACCTCTGGAAACACCATATATTTT
CATNQVTSGNTIYF
>TRBJ1-4|TRBV5-1|NA|TRBD1
TGCGCCAGCAGCCGACTCGGGACAGATAATGAAAAACTGTTTTTT
CASSRLGTDNEKLFF
>TRBJ2-3|TRBV18|NA|NA
TGTGCCAGCTCGGGTAGCGGATACACAGATACGCAGTATTTT
CASSGSGYTDTQYF
>TRBJ1-6|TRBV4-2|NA|NA
TGTGCCAGCAGCCAAGAGGGGGCAGGTAATTCACCCCTCCACTTT
CASSQEGAGNSPLHF
>TRBJ2-3|TRBV10-2|NA|TRBD2
TGCGCCAGCAGTGAGGGAACTAGCGCTGATACGCAGTATTTT
CASSEGTSADTQYF
>TRBJ2-2|TRBV13|once|TRBD2
TGTGCCAGCAGCTCCCTTAAACCGAGCGGGGGGAGAGGCACCGGGGAGCTGTTTTTT
CASSSLKPSGGRGTGELFF
>TRBJ2-1|TRBV10-1|few|NA
TGCGCCAGCAGCGACAGGAGCCTCTTCTCCTACAATGAGCAGTTCTTC
CASSDRSLFSYNEQFF
>TRBJ2-5|TRBV5-6|NA|TRBD1
TGTGCCAGCAGCGCCGGACAGGATGAGACCCAGTACTTC
CASSAGQDETQYF
>TRBJ1-5|TRBV19|NA|NA
TGTGCCAGTAGTTATGGGGGGAATCAGCCCCAGCATTTT
CASSYGGNQPQHF
>TRBJ2-3|TRBV3-1/TRBV3-2|once|NA
TGTGCCAGCAGCCAAATCCCCCCCTCCGTCATCCTTCGGGGAACAGATACGCAGTATTTT
CASSQIPPSVILRGTDTQYF
>TRBJ1-2|TRBV7-9|medium-sized|TRBD1
TGTGCCAGCAGTACAGGGGATCACTATGGCTACACCTTC
CASSTGDHYGYTF
>TRBJ2-2|TRBV18|NA|NA
TGTGCCAGCTCACCACGAGGGCCATCGGGGTTCGGGGAGCTGTTTTTT
CASSPRGPSGFGELFF
>TRBJ2-7|TRBV6-5|NA|TRBD2
TGTGCCAGCAGTCGTTCCGGGACTAGCAACGAGCAGTACTTC
CASSRSGTSNEQYF